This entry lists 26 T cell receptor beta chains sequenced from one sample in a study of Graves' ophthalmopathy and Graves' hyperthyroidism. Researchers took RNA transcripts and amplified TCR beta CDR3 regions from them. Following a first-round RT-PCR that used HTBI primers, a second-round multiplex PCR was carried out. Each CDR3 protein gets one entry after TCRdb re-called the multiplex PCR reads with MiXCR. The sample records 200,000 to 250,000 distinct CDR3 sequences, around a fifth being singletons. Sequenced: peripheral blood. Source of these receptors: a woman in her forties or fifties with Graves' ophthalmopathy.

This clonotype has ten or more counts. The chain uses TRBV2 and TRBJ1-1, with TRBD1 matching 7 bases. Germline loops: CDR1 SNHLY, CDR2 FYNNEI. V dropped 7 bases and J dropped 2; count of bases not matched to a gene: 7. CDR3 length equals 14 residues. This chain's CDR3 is CASNRQGTNTEAFF. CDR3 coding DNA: TGTGCCAGCAATCGACAGGGAACTAACACTGAAGCTTTCTTT.

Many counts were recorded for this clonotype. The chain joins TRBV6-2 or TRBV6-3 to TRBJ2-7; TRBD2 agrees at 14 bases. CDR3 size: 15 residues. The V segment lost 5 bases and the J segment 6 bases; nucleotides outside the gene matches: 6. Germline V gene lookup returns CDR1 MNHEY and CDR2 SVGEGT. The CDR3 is CASSQPGLAGVEQYF. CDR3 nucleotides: TGTGCCAGCAGTCAACCGGGACTAGCGGGAGTCGAGCAGTACTTC.

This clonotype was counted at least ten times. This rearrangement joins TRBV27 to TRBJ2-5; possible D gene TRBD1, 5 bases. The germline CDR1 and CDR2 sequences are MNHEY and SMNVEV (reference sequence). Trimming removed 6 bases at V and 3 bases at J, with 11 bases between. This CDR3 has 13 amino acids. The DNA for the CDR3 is TGTGCCAGCAGCTCGCCAGGGAAAGAGACCCAGTACTTC. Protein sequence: CASSSPGKETQYF.

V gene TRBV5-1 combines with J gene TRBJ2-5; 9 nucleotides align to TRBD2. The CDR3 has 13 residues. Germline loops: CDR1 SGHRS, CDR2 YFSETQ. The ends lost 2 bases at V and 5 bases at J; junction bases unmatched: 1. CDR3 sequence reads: CASSFSGGETQYF. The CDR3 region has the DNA TGCGCCAGCAGCTTTAGCGGGGGCGAGACCCAGTACTTC.

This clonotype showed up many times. The CDR3 spells CASSHLDREGSPLHF. In DNA form, the CDR3 reads TGTGCCAGCAGTCACTTAGACAGGGAGGGTTCACCCCTCCACTTT. The chain recombines TRBV28 with TRBJ1-6, with 7 bases fitting TRBD1. V was clipped by 5 bases and J by 9 bases; unmatched bases: 10. CDR3 size: 15 residues. Germline V gene sequence: CDR1 MDHEN, CDR2 SYDVKM.

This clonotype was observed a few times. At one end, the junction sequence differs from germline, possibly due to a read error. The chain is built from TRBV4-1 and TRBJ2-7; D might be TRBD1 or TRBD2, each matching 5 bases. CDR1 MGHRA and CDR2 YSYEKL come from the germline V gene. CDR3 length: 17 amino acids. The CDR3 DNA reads TGCGCCAGCATCCAAGAACTTGGGACGGGTGAATACTACGAGCAGTACTTC. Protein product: CASIQELGTGEYYEQYF.

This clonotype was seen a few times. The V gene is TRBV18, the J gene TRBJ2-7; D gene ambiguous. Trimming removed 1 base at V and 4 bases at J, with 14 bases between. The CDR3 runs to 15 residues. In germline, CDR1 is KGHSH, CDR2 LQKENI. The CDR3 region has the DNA TGTGCCAGCTCACCACTTCTGGGGATAGAATACGAGCAGTACTTC. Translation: CASSPLLGIEYEQYF.

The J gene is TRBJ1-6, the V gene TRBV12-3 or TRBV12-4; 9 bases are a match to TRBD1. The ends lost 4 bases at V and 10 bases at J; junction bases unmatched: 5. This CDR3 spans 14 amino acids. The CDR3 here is CASSWDRDGSPLHF. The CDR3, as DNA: TGTGCCAGCAGTTGGGACAGGGATGGATCACCCCTCCACTTT.

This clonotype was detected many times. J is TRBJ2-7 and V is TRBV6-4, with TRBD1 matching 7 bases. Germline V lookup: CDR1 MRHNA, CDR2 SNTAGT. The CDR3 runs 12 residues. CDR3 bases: TGTGCTACAGGGGCATTCTCCTACGAGCAGTACTTC. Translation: CATGAFSYEQYF.

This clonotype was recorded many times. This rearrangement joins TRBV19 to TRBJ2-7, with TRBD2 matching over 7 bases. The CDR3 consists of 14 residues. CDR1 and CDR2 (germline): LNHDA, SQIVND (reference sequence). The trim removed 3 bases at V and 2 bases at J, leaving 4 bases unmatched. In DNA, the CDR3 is TGTGCCAGTAGTATGGGCGGGGGAACCTACGAGCAGTACTTC. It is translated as CASSMGGGTYEQYF.

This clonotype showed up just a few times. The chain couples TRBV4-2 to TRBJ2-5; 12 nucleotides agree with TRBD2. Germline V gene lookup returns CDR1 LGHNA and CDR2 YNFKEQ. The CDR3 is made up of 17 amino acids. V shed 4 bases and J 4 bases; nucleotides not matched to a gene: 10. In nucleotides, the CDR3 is TGTGCCAGCAGCCCCTGGACTAGCGGGACAAGCTTAGAGACCCAGTACTTC. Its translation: CASSPWTSGTSLETQYF.

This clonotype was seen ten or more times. Here the CDR3 DNA reads TGCAGTGGGACGGAGGACATGAACACTGAAGCTTTCTTT. Amino acid sequence: CSGTEDMNTEAFF. This chain links TRBV20-1 with TRBJ1-1, with D possibly being TRBD1 (5 bases). Germline V gene data show CDR1 as DFQATT and CDR2 as SNEGSKA (reference sequence). The CDR3 is 13 residues long. Trimming stripped 7 bases from V and 0 bases from J, with 12 bases between.

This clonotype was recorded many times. CDR3 sequence reads: CSVEAPRLTNYGYTF. CDR3 coding DNA: TGCAGCGTTGAAGCCCCACGACTAACTAACTATGGCTACACCTTC. This sequence joins TRBV29-1 and TRBJ1-2, with D unresolved. The germline CDR1 and CDR2 sequences are SQVTM and ANQGSEA. The V end was cut by 1 base, the J end by 0 bases, with 12 bases between. The CDR3 covers 15 residues.

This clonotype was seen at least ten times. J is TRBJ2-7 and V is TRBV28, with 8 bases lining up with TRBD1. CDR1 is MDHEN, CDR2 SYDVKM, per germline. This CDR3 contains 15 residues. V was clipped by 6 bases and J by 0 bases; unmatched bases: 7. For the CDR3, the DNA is TGTGCCAGCAGGGAAGGACAGGGCTACTCCTACGAGCAGTACTTC. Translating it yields CASREGQGYSYEQYF.

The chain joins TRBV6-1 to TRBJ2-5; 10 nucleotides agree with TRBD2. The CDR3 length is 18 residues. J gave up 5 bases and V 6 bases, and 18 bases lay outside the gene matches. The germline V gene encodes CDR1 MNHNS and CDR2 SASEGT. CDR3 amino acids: CASSPKTASGRGLETQYF. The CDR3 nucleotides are TGTGCCAGCAGCCCAAAGACGGCTAGCGGGAGAGGTTTGGAGACCCAGTACTTC.

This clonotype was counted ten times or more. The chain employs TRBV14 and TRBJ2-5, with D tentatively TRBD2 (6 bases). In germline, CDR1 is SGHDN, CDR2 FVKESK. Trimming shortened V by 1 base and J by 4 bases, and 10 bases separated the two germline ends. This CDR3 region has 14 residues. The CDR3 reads CASSQVGSGETQYF. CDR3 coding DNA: TGTGCCAGCAGCCAAGTCGGGAGTGGAGAGACCCAGTACTTC.

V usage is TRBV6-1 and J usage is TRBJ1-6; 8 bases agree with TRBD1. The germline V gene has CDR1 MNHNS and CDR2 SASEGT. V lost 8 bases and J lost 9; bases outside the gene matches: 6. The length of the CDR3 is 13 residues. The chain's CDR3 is CASLTDRGSPLHF. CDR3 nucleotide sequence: TGTGCCAGCCTTACAGACAGGGGTTCACCCCTCCACTTT.

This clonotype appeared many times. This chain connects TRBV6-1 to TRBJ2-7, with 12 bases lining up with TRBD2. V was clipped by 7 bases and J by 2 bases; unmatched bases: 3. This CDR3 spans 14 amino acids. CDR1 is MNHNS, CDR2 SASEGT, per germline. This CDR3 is CASTGLAGTYEQYF. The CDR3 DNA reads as TGTGCCAGCACCGGACTAGCGGGGACCTACGAGCAGTACTTC.

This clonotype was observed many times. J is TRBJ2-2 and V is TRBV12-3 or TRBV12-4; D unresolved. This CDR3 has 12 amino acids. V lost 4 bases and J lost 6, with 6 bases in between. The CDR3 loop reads CASSSPPGELFF. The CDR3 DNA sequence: TGTGCCAGCAGTTCGCCGCCCGGGGAGCTGTTTTTT.

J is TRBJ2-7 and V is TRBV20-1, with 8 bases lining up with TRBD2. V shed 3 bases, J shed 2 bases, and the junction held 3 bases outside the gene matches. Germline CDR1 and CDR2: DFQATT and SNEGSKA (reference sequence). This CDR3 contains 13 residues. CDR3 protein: CSASFSGTYEQYF. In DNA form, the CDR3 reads TGCAGTGCTAGTTTTAGCGGGACCTACGAGCAGTACTTC.

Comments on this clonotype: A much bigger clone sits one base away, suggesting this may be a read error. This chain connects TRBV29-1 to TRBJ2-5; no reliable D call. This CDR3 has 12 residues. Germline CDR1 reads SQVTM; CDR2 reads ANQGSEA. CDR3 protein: CSVGGSQGTQYF. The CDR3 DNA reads TGCAGCGTTGGCGGCAGTCAAGGGACCCAGTACTTC.

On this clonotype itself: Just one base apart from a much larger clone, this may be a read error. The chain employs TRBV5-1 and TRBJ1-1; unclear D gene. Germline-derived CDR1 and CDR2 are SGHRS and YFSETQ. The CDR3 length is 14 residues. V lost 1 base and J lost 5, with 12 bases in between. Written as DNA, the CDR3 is TGCGCCAGCAGCTTGCCCATGATGGGGACTGAAGCTTTCTTT. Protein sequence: CASSLPMMGTEAFF.

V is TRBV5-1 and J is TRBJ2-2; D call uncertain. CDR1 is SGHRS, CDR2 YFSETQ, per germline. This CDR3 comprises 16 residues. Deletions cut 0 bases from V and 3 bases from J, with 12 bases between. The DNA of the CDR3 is TGCGCCAGCAGCTTGGCCTTAGGTTGGGACACCGGGGAGCTGTTTTTT. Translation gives CASSLALGWDTGELFF.

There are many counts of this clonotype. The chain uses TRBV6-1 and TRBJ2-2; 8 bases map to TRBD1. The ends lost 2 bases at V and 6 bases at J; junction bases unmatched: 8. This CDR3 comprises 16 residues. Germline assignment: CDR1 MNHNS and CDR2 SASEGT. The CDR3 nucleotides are TGTGCCAGCAGTGAACCAGGACAGGGAAGGCCCGGGGAGCTGTTTTTT. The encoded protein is CASSEPGQGRPGELFF.

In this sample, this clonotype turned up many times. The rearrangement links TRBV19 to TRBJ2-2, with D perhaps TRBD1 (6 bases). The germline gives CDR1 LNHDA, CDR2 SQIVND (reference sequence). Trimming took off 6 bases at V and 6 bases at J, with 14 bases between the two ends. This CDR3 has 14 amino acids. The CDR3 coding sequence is TGTGCCAGTAGGGGGGCAGGGCCCTCCGGGGAGCTGTTTTTT. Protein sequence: CASRGAGPSGELFF.

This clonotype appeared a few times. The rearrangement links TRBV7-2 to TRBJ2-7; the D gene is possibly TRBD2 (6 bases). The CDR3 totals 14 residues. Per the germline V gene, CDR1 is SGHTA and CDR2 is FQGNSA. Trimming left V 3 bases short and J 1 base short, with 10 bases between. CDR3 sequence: CASSLGDSSYEQYF. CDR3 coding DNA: TGTGCCAGCAGCTTGGGGGACTCATCCTACGAGCAGTACTTC.